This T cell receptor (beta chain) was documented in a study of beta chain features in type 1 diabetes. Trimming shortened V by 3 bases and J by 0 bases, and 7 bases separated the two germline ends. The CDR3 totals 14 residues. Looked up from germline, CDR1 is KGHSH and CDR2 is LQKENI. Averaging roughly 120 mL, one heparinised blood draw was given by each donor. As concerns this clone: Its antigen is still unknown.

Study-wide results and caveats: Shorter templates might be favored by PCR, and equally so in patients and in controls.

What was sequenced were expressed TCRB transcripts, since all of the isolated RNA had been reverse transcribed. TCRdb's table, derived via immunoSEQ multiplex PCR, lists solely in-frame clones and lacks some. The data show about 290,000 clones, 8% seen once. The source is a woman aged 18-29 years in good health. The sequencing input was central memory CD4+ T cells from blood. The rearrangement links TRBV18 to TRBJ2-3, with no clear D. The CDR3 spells CASSPVSSTDTQYF. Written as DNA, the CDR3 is TGTGCCAGCTCACCTGTATCAAGCACAGATACGCAGTATTTT.